This T cell receptor (beta chain) came from a study of persistence of HIV-infected CD4 T cells. The stimulus was an HIV-1 Gag 15-mer peptide pool, approximately 0.93 ug/peptide/mL. Sorted nonresponding memory CD4+ T cells were CD40L-negative, CD69-negative, CD45RO-high. This was the immunoSEQ version 4 assay in survey mode. Assay used: immunoSEQ multiplex PCR; TCRdb lists only in-frame clones, some missing. The table shows about 41,000 clones, with around three quarters occurring only once. V was pared by 8 bases and J by 0 bases, with 11 bases of the junction left unmatched. There are 16 residues in the CDR3. CDR1 is MGHDK, CDR2 SYGVNS, per germline. Study-wide findings and caveats: Within sorted populations, more oligoclonal TCRs accompanied more oligoclonal proviruses. TCRbeta richness was lower in CMV- and Gag-responding cells than in anti-CD3/anti-CD28-responding cells.

Concerning this clone itself: Its antigen is currently unknown.

Material: CD4+ T cells sorted from PBMCs after approximately 19-hour stimulation, obtained from a patient who received antiretroviral therapy. The chain links TRBV25-1 to TRBJ2-7, with 9 positions matching TRBD1. This TCR was sampled from an adult man with HIV who was CMV-seropositive. Here the CDR3 DNA reads TGTGCCAGCTCTCGAGCTGGGACAGGGACCTCCTACGAGCAGTACTTC. Its protein is CASSRAGTGTSYEQYF.